One sample yielded the 8 T cell receptor beta chains listed below, sequenced in a study of CD8 T cells in Susac syndrome. RNA, at about 0.45 to 1 ug, was reverse transcribed with random hexamers. MiXCR, applied by TCRdb to the immunoSEQ multiplex PCR reads, yields one record per CDR3 protein. The table shows a few hundred thousand distinct CDR3 sequences, with around 85% occurring only once. Sample: CD8+ T cells from PBMCs. The receptors were sampled from a human donor with multiple sclerosis.

V usage is TRBV12-3 or TRBV12-4 and J usage is TRBJ1-1, with D maybe TRBD1 (6 bases). V lost 5 bases to trimming and J lost 6 bases, with 19 bases between them. The CDR3 extends over 15 amino acids. The CDR3 reads CASSPTYRELAEAFF. CDR3 DNA sequence: TGTGCCAGCAGTCCTACCTACAGGGAATTGGCTGAAGCTTTCTTT.

The CDR3 DNA reads as TGTGCCAGCACCCAAGAGGACAATTACAATGAGCAGTTCTTC. Translation: CASTQEDNYNEQFF. The chain joins TRBV12-3 or TRBV12-4 to TRBJ2-1, with D possibly TRBD1 on 5 matching bases. V lost 7 bases and J lost 4, with 14 bases in between. The length of the CDR3 is 14 residues.

J is TRBJ2-7 and V is TRBV30, with D possibly TRBD2 on 5 matching bases. CDR3 size: 13 residues. V dropped 0 bases and J dropped 3 bases, with 9 bases sitting between them. CDR1 and CDR2 (germline): GTSNPN, SVGIG (reference sequence). The CDR3 DNA is TGTGCCTGGAGTGTAGGGAGCTTCTACGAGCAGTACTTC. It yields the protein CAWSVGSFYEQYF.

The rearrangement joins TRBV7-2 to TRBJ2-7; 7 bases are a match to TRBD1. Germline V CDR1 and CDR2: SGHTA, FQGNSA. The CDR3 runs 17 residues. The V gene end was trimmed by 5 bases and the J gene end by 0 bases; junction bases not matched to a gene: 13. The CDR3 region has the DNA TGTGCCAGCAGCCGGTACGGCGACAGGGCCTACTCCTACGAGCAGTACTTC. Translated, it gives CASSRYGDRAYSYEQYF.

The J gene is TRBJ2-1, the V gene TRBV7-8; TRBD1 is a possible D gene (6 bases). The V and J ends lost 5 bases and 10 bases respectively, with 24 bases between them. The CDR3 sequence is 16 residues long. Germline V lookup: CDR1 SGHVS, CDR2 FQNEAQ. Here the CDR3 reads CASSPPDSRLHVEQFF. In DNA form, the CDR3 reads TGTGCCAGCAGCCCCCCGGACAGTAGGCTCCATGTGGAGCAGTTCTTC.

The gene calls are TRBV11-2 and TRBJ2-2; 7 bases are shared with TRBD1. The CDR3 sequence is 17 residues long. Germline CDR1 and CDR2: SGHAT and FQNNGV. V was pared by 2 bases and J by 6 bases, with 12 bases of the junction left unmatched. CDR3 amino acids: CASSLLVGRGYSGELFF. As DNA, the CDR3 is TGTGCCAGCAGCTTACTCGTCGGCAGGGGGTATTCCGGGGAGCTGTTTTTT.

This clonotype has just a few counts. The chain uses TRBV9 and TRBJ2-1; TRBD1 aligns across 11 bases. Trimming took 2 bases from V and 2 from J; bases not matched to a gene: 3. The CDR3 runs 16 residues. The germline V gene encodes CDR1 SGDLS and CDR2 YYNGEE. CDR3: CASSVPGQGAYNEQFF. In DNA, the CDR3 is TGTGCCAGCAGCGTCCCGGGACAGGGGGCCTACAATGAGCAGTTCTTC.

The V gene is TRBV2, the J gene TRBJ1-1, with D perhaps matching TRBD1 (5 bases). CDR3 length: 13 amino acids. The germline CDR1 and CDR2 sequences are SNHLY and FYNNEI. The V end lost 11 bases, the J end lost 0 bases, and 13 bases lay between the germline ends. The CDR3 sequence is CAGAGGLNTEAFF. DNA for the CDR3: TGTGCCGGGGCGGGAGGGTTGAACACTGAAGCTTTCTTT.